A selection of T cell receptor beta chains follows, all from one sample in a study of shared clonotypes between healthy human individuals. The protocol was immunoSEQ multiplex PCR, while the TCRdb copy is restricted to in-frame clones and leaves out a portion. This table holds about 980,000 clones, 76% found once. The material sequenced was memory CD4+ T cells sorted from blood. These receptors originate from a man aged 18 to 30 in good health. Both conserved end residues are part of each CDR3. A D gene is named only where the DNA matches it firmly. The size field is filled for only some rows; it gives once, few, many or a size class.

TRBV18,TRBJ2-5,TRBD1,many,TGTGCCAGCTCTTCCCAAGCTAGGACAGGGGGCAAAGAGACCCAGTACTTC,CASSSQARTGGKETQYF
TRBV15,TRBJ1-5,NA,NA,TGTGCCACCAGCAGAAATATGGACTCGGGGCAGCCCCAGCATTTT,CATSRNMDSGQPQHF
TRBV11-2,TRBJ2-1,TRBD2,NA,TGTGCCAGCAGCTTAATATCACGCGGGAGGAACAATGAGCAGTTCTTC,CASSLISRGRNNEQFF
TRBV10-3,TRBJ2-3,TRBD1,NA,TGTGCCATCAGGGAGGGACAGGGTAGCACAGATACGCAGTATTTT,CAIREGQGSTDTQYF
TRBV4-3,TRBJ1-2,NA,NA,TGCGCCAGCAGCCAATCGGACGGCTTCCAAAGGGGCTACACCTTC,CASSQSDGFQRGYTF
TRBV10-3,TRBJ2-7,TRBD1,NA,TGTGCCATCAGTGAGTTGGACAGGTTTTCCTACGAGCAGTACTTC,CAISELDRFSYEQYF
TRBV11-2,TRBJ1-2,NA,NA,TGTGCCAGCAGCCGACGGGACGCCGGGGGCTACACCTTC,CASSRRDAGGYTF
TRBV5-1,TRBJ1-4,TRBD1,NA,TGCGCCAGCAGCCCGGGACAGGGGGATGAAAAACTGTTTTTT,CASSPGQGDEKLFF
TRBV27,TRBJ1-1,TRBD1,NA,TGTGCCGAACAGGGGGAAGCTTTCTTT,CAEQGEAFF
TRBV7-3,TRBJ1-1,NA,NA,TGTGCCAGCAGCTTTACAGGGTCGGCTTTCTTT,CASSFTGSAFF
TRBV5-1,TRBJ2-1,NA,NA,TGCGCCAGCAGCTTGACAACCACCAGAACGAATGAGCAGTTCTTC,CASSLTTTRTNEQFF
TRBV28,TRBJ1-4,NA,NA,TGTGCCAGCAGGATACTACAGGGATCTAATGAAAAACTGTTTTTT,CASRILQGSNEKLFF
TRBV5-1,TRBJ2-2,NA,NA,TGCGCCAGCTACGTCGGGGGAAGCACCGGGGAGCTGTTTTTT,CASYVGGSTGELFF
TRBV9,TRBJ2-7,TRBD2,NA,TGTGCCAGCAGCGTAGCTCCGGCGGGGGTTTACGAGCAGTACTTC,CASSVAPAGVYEQYF
TRBV2,TRBJ1-1,NA,NA,TGTGCCAGCAGTGGCGTGGGGCGCGAAGCTTTCTTT,CASSGVGREAFF
TRBV28,TRBJ1-6,TRBD1,many,TGTGCCAGCAGGTCCGACAGGGTGAGCAATTCACCCCTCCACTTT,CASRSDRVSNSPLHF
TRBV5-1,TRBJ2-3,NA,NA,TGCGCCAGCAGCTTGGGGCCACACGAGGATACGCAGTATTTT,CASSLGPHEDTQYF
TRBV7-2,TRBJ1-5,NA,NA,TGTGCCAGCAGCCCGCAGGTTACCAGCAATCAGCCCCAGCATTTT,CASSPQVTSNQPQHF
TRBV5-1,TRBJ2-3,TRBD1,NA,TGCGCCAGCAGCTACGAAGGGACAGGGTCAGATACGCAGTATTTT,CASSYEGTGSDTQYF
TRBV2,TRBJ1-4,TRBD1,once,TGTGCCAGCAGAGATCAGGGGGCGGGTGAAAAACTGTTTTTT,CASRDQGAGEKLFF
TRBV9,TRBJ1-6,TRBD1,NA,TGTGCCAGCAGCCCCCAGGGACAGATTAATTCACCCCTCCACTTT,CASSPQGQINSPLHF
TRBV5-1,TRBJ1-6,NA,NA,TGCGCCAGCAGCTTGGTGCAGCTCGGGGATTCACCCCTCCACTTT,CASSLVQLGDSPLHF
TRBV5-4,TRBJ1-1,TRBD1,few,TGTGCCAGCGAAAGGTCAGGGGGCGCGAGAACTGAAGCTTTCTTT,CASERSGGARTEAFF
TRBV21-1,TRBJ2-2,NA,NA,TGTGCCAGCAGCAAAGCCATAGCGATCCGGGAGCTGTTTTTT,CASSKAIAIRELFF
TRBV7-2,TRBJ1-2,NA,NA,TGTGCCAGCAGCTTTCTACAGGGACATGGCTGCACCTTC,CASSFLQGHGCTF
TRBV1,TRBJ2-3,NA,NA,TGCACCAGCAGCCATGAACCGAAGGGACTAGCGGGAGGTTCCTCGCAGTATTTT,CTSSHEPKGLAGGSSQYF
TRBV9,TRBJ2-3,NA,NA,TGTGCCAGCAGCCCGGGGGTGTCAGGGCAGATTACAGATACGCAGTATTTT,CASSPGVSGQITDTQYF
TRBV29-1,TRBJ1-5,NA,NA,TGCAGCGTTGAAGACCCGTACAGGGACCGCCAGCATTTT,CSVEDPYRDRQHF
TRBV2,TRBJ2-1,TRBD2,few,TGTGCCAGCGATAGCGGGGGGCCATCCTACAATGAGCAGTTCTTC,CASDSGGPSYNEQFF
TRBV7-2,TRBJ1-3,NA,few,TGTGCCAGCAGCTTAAGACAATCCCCCGGAAACACCATATATTTT,CASSLRQSPGNTIYF
TRBV7-2,TRBJ2-1,NA,NA,TGTGCCAGCAGCTTAGCAGCAGCGTCAAGCTCCTACAATGAGCAGTTCTTC,CASSLAAASSSYNEQFF
TRBV5-6,TRBJ2-7,TRBD1,NA,TGTGCCAGCAGCTTTCTCGACAGGGATGCCTACGAGCAGTACTTC,CASSFLDRDAYEQYF
TRBV5-1,TRBJ2-7,NA,NA,TGCGCCAGCAGCTTAAGCCAGAGCTCCTACGAGCAGTACTTC,CASSLSQSSYEQYF
TRBV9,TRBJ1-1,NA,NA,TGTGCCAGCAGCGTAGAGGGGACCGGGGAAACTGAAGCTTTCTTT,CASSVEGTGETEAFF
TRBV5-1,TRBJ2-2,TRBD2,many,TGCGCCAGCAGCTTGGCGACTAGCGGGAGAAGGCGAGGCACCGGGGAGCTGTTTTTT,CASSLATSGRRRGTGELFF
TRBV7-9,TRBJ2-1,TRBD2,NA,TGTGCCAGCAGTAAAGCGGGAGGCTACAATGAGCAGTTCTTC,CASSKAGGYNEQFF
TRBV2,TRBJ1-3,NA,NA,TGTGCCAGCAGTTTGGGAGGGTCATGGGACACCATATATTTT,CASSLGGSWDTIYF
TRBV28,TRBJ2-2,NA,NA,TGTGCCAGCAGTTCGACAGGGAGGGCCACCGGGGAGCTGTTTTTT,CASSSTGRATGELFF
TRBV28,TRBJ1-2,NA,NA,TGTGCCAGCAGTATAGGACCTAGCTATGGCTACACCTTC,CASSIGPSYGYTF
TRBV5-1,TRBJ2-7,NA,NA,TGCGCCAGCAGCCCCGCCGATGTCTACGAGCAGTACTTC,CASSPADVYEQYF
TRBV19,TRBJ2-7,NA,NA,TGTGCCAGTAGTATCGGGGTAGCCTACGAGCAGTACTTC,CASSIGVAYEQYF
TRBV30,TRBJ1-6,NA,NA,TGTGCCTGGAGGGGAACTCCCCCCTATAATTCACCCCTCCACTTT,CAWRGTPPYNSPLHF
TRBV7-3,TRBJ2-3,NA,few,TGTGCCAGCAGCTTAACGATGGGCGGGGGCGTTTCGGATACGCAGTATTTT,CASSLTMGGGVSDTQYF
TRBV6-5,TRBJ1-1,NA,few,TGTGCCAGCTGCCTTACAGTGAACACTGAAGCTTTCTTT,CASCLTVNTEAFF
TRBV19,TRBJ2-1,TRBD2,NA,TGTGCCAGTAGTCTGGCGGGAGGGCCATCCTACAATGAGCAGTTCTTC,CASSLAGGPSYNEQFF
TRBV18,TRBJ1-1,NA,once,TGTGCCAGCTCACCCGGATCGGGGCAGGAAGCTTTCTTT,CASSPGSGQEAFF
TRBV11-2,TRBJ1-2,TRBD1,few,TGTGCCAGCAGGGGACAGGGGAACTATGGCTACACCTTC,CASRGQGNYGYTF
TRBV5-4,TRBJ2-7,NA,few,TGTGCCAGCAGCTCGTTGGTTGGTCCTGGGCCCTACGAGCAGTACTTC,CASSSLVGPGPYEQYF
TRBV9,TRBJ2-1,NA,NA,TGTGCCAGCAGCGTCTACGGGAGCTCCTACAATGAGCAGTTCTTC,CASSVYGSSYNEQFF